This TCR beta chain is from a study of shared clonotypes between healthy human individuals. Every donor, a Caucasian adult, lived in Nashville, Tennessee. Negatively enriched CD4+ T cells were divided by CD45RA into naive and memory. Trimming left V 1 base short and J 3 bases short, with 7 bases between. The germline CDR1 and CDR2 sequences are SNHLY and FYNNEI. The CDR3 covers 15 residues. The run depth of the assay was deep. Each sorted subset replicate got 200 ng genomic DNA, tens of thousands of genomes. Only in-frame clones appear in the TCRdb table, and some are missing; sequencing was by immunoSEQ multiplex PCR. Of 2 million to 2.5 million clones detected, almost 96% appear once; the ten largest clones hold 0.1% to 0.15%.

The chain is built from TRBV2 and TRBJ2-6; D unclear. This sequence originates from a man between 18 and 35 years old in good health. The sequencing input was naive CD4+ T cells sorted from blood. Subset reported: CD45RA+ positively selected. This CDR3 is CASSEGSHGANVLTF. Written as DNA, the CDR3 is TGTGCCAGCAGTGAAGGCAGCCATGGGGCCAACGTCCTGACTTTC.